These T cell receptor beta chains were read from a single sample in a study of blood T cell repertoires in COVID-19. This table comes from immunoSEQ multiplex PCR, and its TCRdb copy is limited to in-frame clones, with some not included. The sample includes 50,000 or so clones, roughly 84% seen only once; the top ten take 6.5% to 8%. Sequenced material: peripheral blood. Every receptor here comes from a man aged 45-65 years with active COVID-19. CDR3s include the opening cysteine and the closing phenylalanine or tryptophan. Fields, in order: J gene, D gene, V gene, clone size, CDR3 DNA, CDR3 protein. The D gene is left open where the match is weak. Some rows have no size entry. The others give once, few or many, or a class for an expanded clone.

TRBJ1-4 | . | TRBV27 | once | TGTGCCGACGTGACGGGGAGGCTCACTTCTAATGAAAAACTGTTTTTT | CADVTGRLTSNEKLFF
TRBJ2-1 | . | TRBV18 | . | TGTGCCAGCTCTCTTGCCGGGGGACCTCCCTACAATGAGCAGTTCTTC | CASSLAGGPPYNEQFF
TRBJ2-5 | TRBD2 | TRBV4-2 | . | TGTGCCAGCAGCCAAGGGGGACTAGCGGACTCGGAGACCCAGTACTTC | CASSQGGLADSETQYF
TRBJ2-7 | . | TRBV29-1 | . | TGCAGCGGGCGGAGCTCCTACGAGCAGTACTTC | CSGRSSYEQYF
TRBJ1-2 | . | TRBV4-1 | . | TGCGCCAGCAGCCAAATTAGTCTCCCGCAAACCTATGGCTACACCTTC | CASSQISLPQTYGYTF
TRBJ2-7 | TRBD2 | TRBV30 | . | TGTGCCTGGAGTGTACGGCTAGCGGGGGGGCATGAGCAGTACTTC | CAWSVRLAGGHEQYF
TRBJ1-1 | TRBD1 | TRBV6-4 | . | TGTGCCAGCAGCGTCTACAGGGGCGACACTGAAGCTTTCTTT | CASSVYRGDTEAFF
TRBJ2-5 | TRBD2 | TRBV15 | once | TGTGCCACCAGCAGAGGGGGTCTCGCGGGAGTTGGGGAGACCCAGTACTTC | CATSRGGLAGVGETQYF
TRBJ1-6 | . | TRBV6-6 | . | TGTGCCAGCGGACAGCCCGAGGGGCATTCACCCCTCCACTTT | CASGQPEGHSPLHF
TRBJ1-5 | . | TRBV11-2 | . | TGTGCCAGCAGCCAAGATCAGGGACAGCCCCAGCATTTT | CASSQDQGQPQHF